The 22 T cell receptor beta chains below were found in one sample sequenced in a study of shared clonotypes between healthy human individuals. Assay: immunoSEQ multiplex PCR; the TCRdb copy retains only in-frame clones and omits some. The sample holds approximately 1,500,000 clones, roughly 96% seen once. Sequencing was carried out using naive CD4+ T cells sorted from blood. The sample's subset: CD45RA+ positively selected. The receptors here all came from a man in his thirties or forties in good health.

This chain connects TRBV5-1 to TRBJ2-2, with no clear D. This CDR3 region has 14 residues. The germline V and J ends were trimmed by 3 bases and 1 base, with 7 bases remaining between them. CDR1 and CDR2 (germline): SGHRS, YFSETQ. Here the CDR3 DNA reads TGCGCCAGCAGCTCCGACCAGAACACCGGGGAGCTGTTTTTT. Translation gives CASSSDQNTGELFF.

This clone appeared once. CDR3 loop: CASSLGQVYNEQFF. The CDR3 nucleotides are TGTGCCAGCAGCCTCGGACAGGTCTACAATGAGCAGTTCTTC. The V call is TRBV7-9, the J call TRBJ2-1; 7 bases fit TRBD1. V trimming: 5 bases; J trimming: 3 bases; junction bases outside the gene matches: 4. Germline loops: CDR1 SEHNR, CDR2 FQNEAQ (reference sequence). This CDR3 contains 14 residues.

The chain carries TRBV7-8 and TRBJ2-2; 7 positions agree with TRBD1. The J segment lost 5 bases and the V segment lost 11 bases, leaving 8 bases of the junction unmatched. The CDR3 is 13 residues long. From germline, CDR1 is SGHVS and CDR2 FQNEAQ. For the CDR3, the DNA is TGTGCCGCTAGACAGGGCCGGACCGGGGAGCTGTTTTTT. Amino acids: CAARQGRTGELFF.

The rearrangement joins TRBV6-1 to TRBJ2-7; 7 nucleotides align to TRBD1. This CDR3 has 13 amino acids. Germline CDR1 and CDR2: MNHNS and SASEGT. V lost 6 bases, J lost 0 bases, and 2 bases stayed unmatched. CDR3 bases: TGTGCCAGCAGGGGACAGAGCTCCTACGAGCAGTACTTC. It specifies CASRGQSSYEQYF.

This clone has just one count. The chain couples TRBV10-3 to TRBJ2-7; D is undetermined. There are 13 residues in the CDR3. The V gene lost 3 bases and the J gene lost 6 bases, with 12 bases spanning the gap. Germline V gene sequence: CDR1 ENHRY, CDR2 SYGVKD. The CDR3 loop reads CAISESLLGEQYF. The DNA of the CDR3 is TGTGCCATCAGTGAATCGCTATTGGGCGAGCAGTACTTC.

This chain connects TRBV6-5 to TRBJ2-7, with 9 positions matching TRBD1. The junction had 5 bases not matched to a gene; V was cut back by 6 bases and J by 2 bases. The CDR3 consists of 14 residues. The germline gives CDR1 MNHEY, CDR2 SVGAGI. The CDR3 nucleotides are TGTGCCAGCAGAATCCGGGACAGGGCCTACGAGCAGTACTTC. Translation gives CASRIRDRAYEQYF.

There are a few counts of this clone. At the DNA level, this CDR3 is encoded by other sequences in the same sample as well. This chain connects TRBV7-2 to TRBJ2-7; D not certain. Germline V gene sequence: CDR1 SGHTA, CDR2 FQGNSA. V shed 1 base and J shed 0 bases, with 7 bases lying between them. CDR3 size: 14 residues. The CDR3 sequence is CASSLGRSSYEQYF. CDR3 DNA: TGTGCCAGCAGCTTAGGGCGGAGCTCCTACGAGCAGTACTTC.

The V and J genes are TRBV18 and TRBJ2-7; 9 nucleotides match TRBD1. J lost 5 bases, V lost 3 bases, and 11 bases had no gene match. The V gene's germline CDR1 is KGHSH and CDR2 LQKENI. This CDR3 is 16 amino acids long. The CDR3 sequence is CASSPEGDRERNEQYF. The DNA for the CDR3 is TGTGCCAGCTCACCGGAAGGGGACAGGGAAAGGAACGAGCAGTACTTC.

The chain combines TRBV11-3 with TRBJ2-3, with 8 bases lining up with TRBD1. The CDR3 runs to 16 residues. With 5 bases clipped from V and 0 bases from J, the junction kept 7 bases outside the gene matches. CDR1 is SGHNT and CDR2 is YENEEA in the germline V gene. In DNA form, the CDR3 reads TGTGCCAGCAGCGCCAGCACAGGGGGAAGCACAGATACGCAGTATTTT. Its translation: CASSASTGGSTDTQYF. Drawing the rest from reference TRBV11-3 and TRBJ2-3, the complete variable domain is EAGVVQSPRYKIIEKKQPVAFWCNPISGHNTLYWYLQNLGQGPELLIRYENEEAVDDSQLPKDRFSAERLKGVDSTLKIQPAELGDSAVYLCASSASTGGSTDTQYFGPGTRLTVL.

This rearrangement joins TRBV5-4 to TRBJ1-2; D is possibly TRBD1 (5 bases). Germline V gene lookup returns CDR1 SGHNT and CDR2 YYREEE (reference sequence). V dropped 5 bases and J dropped 2 bases, with 16 bases sitting between them. This CDR3 comprises 15 residues. The CDR3 bases are TGTGCCAGCAGGGGTCCGGGACCTCCGAACTATGGCTACACCTTC. Translation gives CASRGPGPPNYGYTF. Combining the CDR3 with reference TRBV5-4 and TRBJ1-2 gives the whole variable domain ETGVTQSPTHLIKTRGQQVTLRCSSQSGHNTVSWYQQALGQGPQFIFQYYREEENGRGNFPPRFSGLQFPNYSSELNVNALELDDSALYLCASRGPGPPNYGYTFGSGTRLTVV.

The chain links TRBV5-6 to TRBJ2-1; the match to TRBD1 covers 8 bases. Germline trimming cut 2 bases from V and 3 bases from J; bases unmatched to any gene: 10. CDR3 length: 17 residues. CDR1 SGHDT and CDR2 YYEEEE come from the germline V gene. CDR3 loop: CASSFDQGAGVYNEQFF. Written as DNA, the CDR3 is TGTGCCAGCAGCTTTGATCAGGGGGCAGGGGTCTACAATGAGCAGTTCTTC.

V usage is TRBV6-1 and J usage is TRBJ1-5; a possible D gene is TRBD1 (6 bases). The length of the CDR3 is 11 residues. Germline lookup yields CDR1 MNHNS and CDR2 SASEGT. CDR3 region: CSPGAGQPQHF. DNA of the CDR3: TGTAGCCCAGGGGCCGGTCAGCCCCAGCATTTT.

This clone appeared a few times. This chain connects TRBV2 to TRBJ2-2; 7 bases line up with TRBD2. Germline-derived CDR1 and CDR2 are SNHLY and FYNNEI. J gave up 6 bases and V 9 bases, and 10 bases lay outside the gene matches. This CDR3 contains 14 residues. The CDR3 here is CASIGLAGAGELFF. Written as DNA, the CDR3 is TGTGCCAGTATTGGATTGGCGGGAGCCGGGGAGCTGTTTTTT.

The V gene is TRBV5-4, the J gene TRBJ1-4, with 7 bases fitting TRBD1. V gave up 0 bases and J gave up 10 bases; unmatched junction bases: 9. The CDR3 runs to 15 residues. Germline V lookup: CDR1 SGHNT, CDR2 YYREEE (reference sequence). CDR3 sequence (DNA): TGTGCCAGCAGCTTGGAGGGGGCAGCCGGAGGAAAACTGTTTTTT. Amino acid sequence: CASSLEGAAGGKLFF.

V is TRBV10-3 and J is TRBJ2-3; D may be TRBD2 (6 bases). CDR3 size: 17 residues. V was pared by 0 bases and J by 2 bases, with 15 bases between. Per germline, CDR1 ENHRY and CDR2 SYGVKD. CDR3 region: CAISESSMVGLTDTQYF. Here the CDR3 DNA reads TGTGCCATCAGTGAGTCTTCTATGGTGGGACTCACAGATACGCAGTATTTT.

This sequence joins TRBV2 and TRBJ1-3; D is unclear. Looked up from germline, CDR1 is SNHLY and CDR2 is FYNNEI. V gave up 6 bases and J gave up 0 bases, with 9 bases separating them. The CDR3 length is 14 residues. In DNA form, the CDR3 reads TGTGCCAGCAGCACGGAGGTCTCTGGAAACACCATATATTTT. Encoded protein: CASSTEVSGNTIYF.

The gene calls are TRBV5-4 and TRBJ2-7; 7 nucleotides match TRBD1. With 2 bases clipped from V and 2 bases from J, the junction kept 4 bases outside the gene matches. The CDR3 sequence is 14 residues long. Germline CDR1 SGHNT, CDR2 YYREEE (reference sequence). CDR3 in DNA: TGTGCCAGCAGCTTTACAGGGGACGCCTACGAGCAGTACTTC. Protein: CASSFTGDAYEQYF.

V usage is TRBV18 and J usage is TRBJ2-2; 11 bases agree with TRBD2. Trimming took 5 bases from V and 3 from J; bases not matched to a gene: 5. Germline V CDR1 and CDR2: KGHSH, LQKENI. The CDR3 sequence is 16 residues long. The CDR3 loop reads CASSGLAGGHTGELFF. Here the CDR3 DNA reads TGTGCCAGCTCAGGGTTAGCGGGAGGGCACACCGGGGAGCTGTTTTTT.

CDR3 sequence: CASRLRTGGTGNTIYF. The CDR3 nucleotides read TGTGCAAGTCGCTTACGGACAGGGGGCACGGGAAACACCATATATTTT. The V call is TRBV12-2, the J call TRBJ1-3; the DNA was not compared with TRBD1, the D call given in the table. TRBV12-2 is classified as a pseudogene. CDR3 length: 16 amino acids.

V gene TRBV6-4 combines with J gene TRBJ1-2; D not certain. CDR3 length: 14 amino acids. Looked up from germline, CDR1 is MRHNA and CDR2 is SNTAGT. The ends were cut back, 0 bases at V and 8 bases at J, with 13 bases in the middle. This CDR3 is CASSDSAGKGGYTF. The CDR3 DNA follows: TGTGCCAGCAGTGACTCGGCGGGGAAGGGCGGCTACACCTTC.

The V and J genes are TRBV30 and TRBJ2-4; tentative D call: TRBD2 (6 bases). The V end was cut by 0 bases, the J end by 7 bases, with 13 bases between. Germline values: CDR1 GTSNPN, CDR2 SVGIG (reference sequence). This CDR3 is built from 14 residues. The CDR3 sequence: CAWSVLGGRNIQYF. CDR3 DNA: TGTGCCTGGAGTGTACTGGGGGGTAGGAACATTCAGTACTTC.

The chain joins TRBV25-1 to TRBJ1-3; a weak D match, TRBD1 (5 bases). The germline CDR1 and CDR2 sequences are MGHDK and SYGVNS. V was cut by 3 bases and J by 0 bases, with 15 bases left in between. This CDR3 is 17 amino acids long. The CDR3 DNA follows: TGTGCCAGCAGTGATCTTCCAGGGCGCCCCTCTGGAAACACCATATATTTT. Protein sequence: CASSDLPGRPSGNTIYF.